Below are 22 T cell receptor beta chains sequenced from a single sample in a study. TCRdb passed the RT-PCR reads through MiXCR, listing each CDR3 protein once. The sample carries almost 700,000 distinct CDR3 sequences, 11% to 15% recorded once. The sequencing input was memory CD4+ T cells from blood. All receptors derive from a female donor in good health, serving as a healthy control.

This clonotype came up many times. The CDR3 sequence is CAISYDAGTDTQYF. CDR3 coding DNA: TGTGCCATCAGTTATGATGCCGGCACAGATACGCAGTATTTT. The chain joins TRBV10-3 to TRBJ2-3; D is uncertain. V was shortened by 5 bases and J by 1 base, with 10 bases between the two germline ends. The CDR3 is 14 amino acids. Germline CDR1 ENHRY, CDR2 SYGVKD.

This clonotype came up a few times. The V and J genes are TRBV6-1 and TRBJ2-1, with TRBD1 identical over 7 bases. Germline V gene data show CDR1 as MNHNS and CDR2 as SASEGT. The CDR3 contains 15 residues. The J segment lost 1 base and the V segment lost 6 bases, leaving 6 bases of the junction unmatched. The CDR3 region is CASREYRGSYNEQFF. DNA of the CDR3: TGTGCCAGCAGAGAATACAGGGGTTCCTACAATGAGCAGTTCTTC.

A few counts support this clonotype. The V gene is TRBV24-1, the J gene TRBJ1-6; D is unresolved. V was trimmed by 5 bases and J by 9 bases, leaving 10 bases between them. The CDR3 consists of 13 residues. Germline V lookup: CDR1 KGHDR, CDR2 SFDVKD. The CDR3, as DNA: TGTGCCACCAGTGCAGGATGGGGTTCACCCCTCCACTTT. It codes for CATSAGWGSPLHF.

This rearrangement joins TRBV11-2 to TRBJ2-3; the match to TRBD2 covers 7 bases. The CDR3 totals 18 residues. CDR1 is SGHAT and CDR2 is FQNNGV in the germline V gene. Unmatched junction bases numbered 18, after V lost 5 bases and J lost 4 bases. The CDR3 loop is CASSPPPWRGRFADTQYF. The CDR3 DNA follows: TGTGCCAGCAGCCCCCCCCCTTGGCGCGGGAGATTCGCAGATACGCAGTATTTT.

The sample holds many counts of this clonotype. CDR3 region: CASSLLSLPEYEQYF. The CDR3, as DNA: TGCGCCAGCAGCTTGCTGTCACTACCCGAATACGAGCAGTACTTC. This sequence joins TRBV5-1 and TRBJ2-7; unclear D gene. Per germline, CDR1 SGHRS and CDR2 YFSETQ. The CDR3 spans 15 residues. V lost 1 base, J lost 4 bases, and 15 bases lay in between.

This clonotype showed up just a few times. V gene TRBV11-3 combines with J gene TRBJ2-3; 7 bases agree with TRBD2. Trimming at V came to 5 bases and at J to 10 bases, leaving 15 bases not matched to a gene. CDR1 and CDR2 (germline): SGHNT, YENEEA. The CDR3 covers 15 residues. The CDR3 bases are TGTGCCAGCAGCCCCGGAGGAGCGGGGTCTGGGGCGCAGTATTTT. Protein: CASSPGGAGSGAQYF.

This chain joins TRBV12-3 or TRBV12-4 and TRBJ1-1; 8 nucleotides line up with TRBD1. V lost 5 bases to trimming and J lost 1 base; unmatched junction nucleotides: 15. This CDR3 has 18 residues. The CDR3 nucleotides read TGTGCCAGCAGTAATCGACAGGGGAGGATCGGTAGGAACACTGAAGCTTTCTTT. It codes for CASSNRQGRIGRNTEAFF.

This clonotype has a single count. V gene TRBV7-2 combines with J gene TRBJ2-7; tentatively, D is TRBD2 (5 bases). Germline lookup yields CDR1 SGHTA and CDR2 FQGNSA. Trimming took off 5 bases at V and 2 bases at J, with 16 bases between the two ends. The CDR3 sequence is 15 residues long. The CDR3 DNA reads TGTGCCAGCAGCCCTCGTGGTAGCGCGACCTACGAGCAGTACTTC. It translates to CASSPRGSATYEQYF.

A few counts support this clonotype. CDR3 in DNA: TGCGCCAGCAGCTTCTCGGGACAGGGCCCAGATACGCAGTATTTT. It specifies CASSFSGQGPDTQYF. This chain joins TRBV5-1 and TRBJ2-3, with 9 bases identical to TRBD1. CDR1 is SGHRS, CDR2 YFSETQ, per germline. V shed 2 bases and J 4 bases; nucleotides not matched to a gene: 5. CDR3 length: 15 amino acids.

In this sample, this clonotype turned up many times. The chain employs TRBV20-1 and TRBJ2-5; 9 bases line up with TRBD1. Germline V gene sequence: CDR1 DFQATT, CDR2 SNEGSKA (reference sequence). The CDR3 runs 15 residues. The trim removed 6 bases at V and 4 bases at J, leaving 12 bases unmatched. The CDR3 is CSAAPDRGRRETQYF. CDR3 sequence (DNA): TGCAGTGCCGCCCCGGACAGGGGAAGGCGAGAGACCCAGTACTTC.

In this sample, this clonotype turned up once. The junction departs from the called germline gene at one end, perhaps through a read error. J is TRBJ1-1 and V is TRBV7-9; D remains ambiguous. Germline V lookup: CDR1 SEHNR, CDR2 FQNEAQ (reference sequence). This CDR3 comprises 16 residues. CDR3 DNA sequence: TGTGCCAGCAGCTCACAAGGGTGGGCGGACGAGACTGAAGCCTTCTTT. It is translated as CASSSQGWADETEAFF.

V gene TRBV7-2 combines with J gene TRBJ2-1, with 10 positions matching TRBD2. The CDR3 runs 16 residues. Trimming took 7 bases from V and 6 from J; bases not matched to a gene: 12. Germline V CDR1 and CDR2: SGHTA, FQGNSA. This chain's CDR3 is CASTSEAAGGLNEQFF. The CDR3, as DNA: TGTGCCAGCACCTCAGAAGCAGCGGGGGGGCTCAATGAGCAGTTCTTC.

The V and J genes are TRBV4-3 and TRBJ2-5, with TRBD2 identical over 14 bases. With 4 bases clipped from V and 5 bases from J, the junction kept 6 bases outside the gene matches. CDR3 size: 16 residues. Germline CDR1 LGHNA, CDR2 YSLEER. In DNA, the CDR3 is TGCGCCAGCAGCCGTGGACTAGCGGGGGGTATGGAGACCCAGTACTTC. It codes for CASSRGLAGGMETQYF.

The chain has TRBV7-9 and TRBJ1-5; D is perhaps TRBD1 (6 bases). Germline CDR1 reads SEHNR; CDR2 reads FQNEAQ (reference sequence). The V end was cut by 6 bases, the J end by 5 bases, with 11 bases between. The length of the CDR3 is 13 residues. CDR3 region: CASSTGSDQPQHF. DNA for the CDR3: TGTGCCAGCAGTACAGGGTCGGATCAGCCCCAGCATTTT.

The CDR3 DNA sequence: TGTGCCAGCAGCCAAAGCCGGGGCCAGCCCCAGCATTTT. Protein: CASSQSRGQPQHF. The rearrangement links TRBV14 to TRBJ1-5; D is perhaps TRBD1 (5 bases). CDR3 length equals 13 residues. Germline V gene data show CDR1 as SGHDN and CDR2 as FVKESK. V dropped 2 bases and J dropped 7 bases, with 9 bases sitting between them.

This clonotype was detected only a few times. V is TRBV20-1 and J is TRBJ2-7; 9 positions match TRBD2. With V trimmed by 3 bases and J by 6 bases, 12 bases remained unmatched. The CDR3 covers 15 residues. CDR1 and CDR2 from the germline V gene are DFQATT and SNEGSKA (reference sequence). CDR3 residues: CSASALAGLNREQYF. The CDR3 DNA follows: TGCAGTGCTAGTGCTCTAGCGGGACTCAACCGCGAGCAGTACTTC.

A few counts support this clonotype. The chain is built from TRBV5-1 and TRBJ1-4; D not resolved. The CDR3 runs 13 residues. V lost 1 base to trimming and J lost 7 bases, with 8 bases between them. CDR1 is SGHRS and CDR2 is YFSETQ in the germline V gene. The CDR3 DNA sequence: TGCGCCAGCAGCTTGCAGGCGGCTGAAAAACTGTTTTTT. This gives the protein CASSLQAAEKLFF.

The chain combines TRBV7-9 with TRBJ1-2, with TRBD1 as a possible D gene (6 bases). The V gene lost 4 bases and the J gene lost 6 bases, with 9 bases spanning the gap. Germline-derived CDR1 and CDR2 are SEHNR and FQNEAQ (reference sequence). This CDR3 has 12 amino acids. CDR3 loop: CASSSNRDGYTF. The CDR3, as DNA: TGTGCCAGCAGCTCAAACAGGGATGGCTACACCTTC.

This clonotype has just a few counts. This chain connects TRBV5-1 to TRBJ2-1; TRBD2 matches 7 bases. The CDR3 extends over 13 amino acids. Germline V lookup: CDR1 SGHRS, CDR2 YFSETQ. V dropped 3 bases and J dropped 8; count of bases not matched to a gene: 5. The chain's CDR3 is CASSWTSYDEQFF. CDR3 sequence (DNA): TGCGCCAGCAGCTGGACTAGTTACGATGAGCAGTTCTTC.

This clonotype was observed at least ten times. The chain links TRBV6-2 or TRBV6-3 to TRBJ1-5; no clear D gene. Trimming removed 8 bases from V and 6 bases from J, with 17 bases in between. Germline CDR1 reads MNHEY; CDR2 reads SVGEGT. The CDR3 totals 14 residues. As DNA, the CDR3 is TGTGCCAGCGCGCGTTACCAAGGAGGTCAGCCCCAGCATTTT. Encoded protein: CASARYQGGQPQHF.

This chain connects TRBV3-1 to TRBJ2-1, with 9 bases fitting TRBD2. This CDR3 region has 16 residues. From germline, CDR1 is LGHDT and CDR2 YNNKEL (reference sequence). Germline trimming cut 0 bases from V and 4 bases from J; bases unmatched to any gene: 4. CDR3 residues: CASSQDRAGGYNEQFF. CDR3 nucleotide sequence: TGTGCCAGCAGCCAAGATAGGGCGGGGGGGTACAATGAGCAGTTCTTC.

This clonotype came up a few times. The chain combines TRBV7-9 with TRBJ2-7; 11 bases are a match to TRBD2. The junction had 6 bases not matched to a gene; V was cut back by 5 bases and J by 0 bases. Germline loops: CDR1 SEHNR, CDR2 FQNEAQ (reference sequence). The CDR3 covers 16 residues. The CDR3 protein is CASSRGLAGPSYEQYF. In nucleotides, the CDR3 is TGTGCCAGCAGCCGCGGACTAGCGGGCCCCTCCTACGAGCAGTACTTC.